A selection of T cell receptor beta chains follows, all from one sample in a study of T cell changes during pregnancy in multiple sclerosis. TCRdb's table, derived via immunoSEQ multiplex PCR, lists solely in-frame clones and lacks some. This sample has 45,000 to 60,000 clones, with roughly nine tenths found just once. The specimen comprised CD8+ T cells from peripheral blood mononuclear cells, sampled in the second trimester of pregnancy. These receptors all come from a female donor with multiple sclerosis, enrolled in a pregnancy study. Each CDR3 is given with its conserved first and last residue. Fields, in order: J gene, clone size, CDR3 length, V gene, D gene, CDR3 DNA, CDR3 protein. D genes are given only for firm matches. Some rows have no size entry. The others give once, few or many, or a class for an expanded clone.

TRBJ2-1	once	18	TRBV15	TRBD2	TGTGCCACCAGCAGAGATAAGGACCGGGACTACATTAGGAATGAGCAGTTCTTC	CATSRDKDRDYIRNEQFF
TRBJ2-1	NA	13	TRBV5-6	NA	TGTGCCAGCAGCTTGATAGCCCACAATGAGCAGTTCTTC	CASSLIAHNEQFF
TRBJ2-1	NA	15	TRBV27	TRBD2	TGTGCCAGCAGTTTAACAGCGGGAGTAGTCAATGAGCAGTTCTTC	CASSLTAGVVNEQFF
TRBJ2-7	NA	13	TRBV9	TRBD1	TGTGCCAGCGGAGGGACAGGGGAAGAAGAGCAGTACTTC	CASGGTGEEEQYF
TRBJ2-7	NA	13	TRBV4-1	NA	TGCGCCAGCAGCCAAGTCAGCGCCTACGAGCAGTACTTC	CASSQVSAYEQYF
TRBJ2-1	NA	16	TRBV4-1	NA	TGCGCCAGCAGCCAAGAGGAAGAGGATTTCTACAATGAGCAGTTCTTC	CASSQEEEDFYNEQFF
TRBJ1-5	NA	14	TRBV7-9	TRBD1	TGTGCCAGCAGCCCTACAGGGGGAGGTCAGCCCCAGCATTTT	CASSPTGGGQPQHF
TRBJ2-4	NA	14	TRBV15	TRBD2	TGTGCCACCAGCAGTACAGCGGGAGTGAACATTCAGTACTTC	CATSSTAGVNIQYF
TRBJ1-5	few	15	TRBV6-1	NA	TGTGCCAGCAGTGAATGGTGGCAGGGTAATCAGCCCCAGCATTTT	CASSEWWQGNQPQHF
TRBJ1-2	NA	15	TRBV9	NA	TGTGCCAGCAGCGTAGTCGTTCAAGGGGACTATGGCTACACCTTC	CASSVVVQGDYGYTF
TRBJ2-5	NA	16	TRBV27	TRBD2	TGTGCCAGCAGTCTTCGGGGTAGCGGGGGTCTGGAGACCCAGTACTTC	CASSLRGSGGLETQYF
TRBJ1-5	once	12	TRBV19	NA	TGTGCCAGTAGTATTACGGGTCCGCCCCAGCATTTT	CASSITGPPQHF
TRBJ2-2	few	17	TRBV18	TRBD1	TGTGCCAGCTCTCCTACCACGGGACAGGATAACACCGGGGAGCTGTTTTTT	CASSPTTGQDNTGELFF
TRBJ2-7	NA	13	TRBV7-8	NA	TGTGCCAGCAGCTTAGCGGGCAATTACGAGCAGTACTTC	CASSLAGNYEQYF
TRBJ2-1	NA	14	TRBV5-6	TRBD2	TGTGCCAGCAACGAACTAGCGGGGGCAAATGAGCAGTTCTTC	CASNELAGANEQFF
TRBJ1-5	NA	16	TRBV6-1	NA	TGTGCCAGCAGTGAATTTGTGGTTTCGGGCAATCAGCCCCAGCATTTT	CASSEFVVSGNQPQHF
TRBJ2-1	NA	15	TRBV9	NA	TGTGCCAGCAGCTCGGGTCTAGCAGAATACAATGAGCAGTTCTTC	CASSSGLAEYNEQFF
TRBJ1-1	NA	12	TRBV7-9	NA	TGTGCCAGCAGTTACTCAGGAGGTGAAGCTTTCTTT	CASSYSGGEAFF
TRBJ2-7	NA	16	TRBV27	NA	TGTGCCAGCAGTTTATTTGGGAGGCCGGCGGTCTACGAGCAGTACTTC	CASSLFGRPAVYEQYF
TRBJ1-5	NA	19	TRBV5-3	NA	TGTGCCAGAAGCTTCTCGTATGTAAAAAGGGGCGCCGGCAATCAGCCCCAGCATTTT	CARSFSYVKRGAGNQPQHF
TRBJ1-6	NA	13	TRBV28	NA	TGTGCCAGCAGTTTAGGCTCAGTTTCACCCCTCCACTTT	CASSLGSVSPLHF
TRBJ2-7	NA	13	TRBV30	NA	TGTGCCTGGAGTGTAGGTTCAGGGCGCGAGCAGTACTTC	CAWSVGSGREQYF
TRBJ2-4	NA	13	TRBV9	NA	TGTGCCAGCAGCGAGACTAGTCAGTCCATTCAGTACTTC	CASSETSQSIQYF
TRBJ2-5	NA	15	TRBV6-5	NA	TGTGCCAGCACATCGGGACTTCAGTACCAAGAGACCCAGTACTTC	CASTSGLQYQETQYF
TRBJ2-7	NA	12	TRBV6-5	NA	TGTGCCAGCAGTTACGACTTCTTCGAGCAGTACTTC	CASSYDFFEQYF
TRBJ1-4	medium-sized	16	TRBV2	NA	TGTGCCAGCAGTGAGGGGACTCAGAGTTCTAATGAAAAACTGTTTTTT	CASSEGTQSSNEKLFF
TRBJ2-3	NA	15	TRBV10-2	TRBD1	TGCGCCAGCAGTGAACCGGGACAGAACACAGATACGCAGTATTTT	CASSEPGQNTDTQYF
TRBJ2-1	NA	15	TRBV6-5	TRBD2	TGTGCCAGCAGGCTAGCGGGGCCCTCCTACAATGAGCAGTTCTTC	CASRLAGPSYNEQFF
TRBJ2-6	NA	20	TRBV7-8	TRBD2	TGTGCCAGCAGCTTTTTTGGGATCCTAGCGGGGGGCTCTGGGGCCAACGTCCTGACTTTC	CASSFFGILAGGSGANVLTF
TRBJ2-1	NA	15	TRBV13	TRBD2	TGTGCCAGCAGCGTCCGCGGGGCGGGAGTTGACGAGCAGTTCTTC	CASSVRGAGVDEQFF
TRBJ2-7	NA	16	TRBV4-1	TRBD1	TGCGCCAGCAGCCAATCCTTAACAGGGGGCTCCTACGAGCAGTACTTC	CASSQSLTGGSYEQYF
TRBJ1-2	NA	19	TRBV4-1	NA	TGCGCCAGCAGCCAAGAAAGGGGCGTTGGGGGCGTCGGTCCTTATGGCTACACCTTC	CASSQERGVGGVGPYGYTF
TRBJ2-5	NA	13	TRBV6-4	NA	TGTGCCAGCAGTGAACAGCCTCAAGAGACCCAGTACTTC	CASSEQPQETQYF
TRBJ2-2	NA	16	TRBV13	TRBD1	TGTGCCAGCAGCCCAATCCCGAAGGGGGCTACCGGGGAGCTGTTTTTT	CASSPIPKGATGELFF
TRBJ2-3	NA	14	TRBV6-4	TRBD2	TGTGCCAGCAGTGCCGGGGGGGCGCTAGATACGCAGTATTTT	CASSAGGALDTQYF
TRBJ2-1	NA	22	TRBV14	TRBD2	TGTGCCAGCAGCCAACGGGGTATACTAGCGGGGGGTCAAGAATCCGCTCCCAATGAGCAGTTCTTC	CASSQRGILAGGQESAPNEQFF
TRBJ2-1	once	13	TRBV10-3	NA	TGTGCCATCAGTGAGTCCGAAACAACAGATTACTTCTTC	CAISESETTDYFF
TRBJ1-4	NA	15	TRBV11-2	TRBD1	TGTGCCAGCAGTTACGGACAGGGGCGCCTGGAAAAACTGTTTTTT	CASSYGQGRLEKLFF
TRBJ2-6	NA	14	TRBV6-6	NA	TGTGCCAGCAGTTGGCTTCCTGGGGCCAACGTCCTGACTTTC	CASSWLPGANVLTF
TRBJ1-1	NA	16	TRBV7-9	TRBD1	TGTGCCAGCAGCTCCGGGACAGGGGGATCGAACACTGAAGCTTTCTTT	CASSSGTGGSNTEAFF